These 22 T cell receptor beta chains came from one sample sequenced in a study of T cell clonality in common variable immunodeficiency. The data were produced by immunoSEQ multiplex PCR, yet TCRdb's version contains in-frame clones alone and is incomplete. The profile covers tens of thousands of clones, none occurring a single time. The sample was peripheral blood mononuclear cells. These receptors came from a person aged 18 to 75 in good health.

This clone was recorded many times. The CDR3 region is CASSLERGSVEQYF. The sequenced part of the CDR3 DNA is TGTGCCAGCAGCTTGGAGAGAGGGTCGGTCGAG. The chain couples TRBV5-4 to TRBJ2-7; a weak D match, TRBD2 (5 bases). The read falls 3 residues short of the CDR3 end, and the missing part is taken from the germline J gene. Trimming stripped 0 bases from V and 6 bases from J, with 13 bases between. This CDR3 is 14 amino acids long. Germline V gene data show CDR1 as SGHNT and CDR2 as YYREEE (reference sequence).

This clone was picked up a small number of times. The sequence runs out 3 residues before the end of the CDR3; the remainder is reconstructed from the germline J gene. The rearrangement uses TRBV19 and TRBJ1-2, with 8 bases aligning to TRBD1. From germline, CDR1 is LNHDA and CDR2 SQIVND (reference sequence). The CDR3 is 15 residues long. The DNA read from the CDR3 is TGTGCCAGTAGCTCCACAGGGGGAAGCACAGATACC. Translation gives CASSSTGGSTDT. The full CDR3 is CASSSTGGSTDTYTF.

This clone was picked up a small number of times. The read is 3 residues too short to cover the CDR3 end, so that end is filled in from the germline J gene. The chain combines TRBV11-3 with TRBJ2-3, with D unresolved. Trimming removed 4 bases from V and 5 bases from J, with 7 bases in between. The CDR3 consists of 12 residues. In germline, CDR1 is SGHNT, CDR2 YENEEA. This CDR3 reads CASSSLGDTQYF. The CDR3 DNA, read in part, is TGTGCCAGCAGCTCCCTCGGAGATACG.

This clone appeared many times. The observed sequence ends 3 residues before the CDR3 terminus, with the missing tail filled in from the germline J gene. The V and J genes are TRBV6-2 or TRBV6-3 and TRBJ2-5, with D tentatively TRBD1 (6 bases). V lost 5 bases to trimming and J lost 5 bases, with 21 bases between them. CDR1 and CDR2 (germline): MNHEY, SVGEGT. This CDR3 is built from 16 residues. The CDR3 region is CASSPTDRNYIETQYF. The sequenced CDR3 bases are TGTGCCAGCAGTCCTACCGACAGGAACTATATCGAGACC.

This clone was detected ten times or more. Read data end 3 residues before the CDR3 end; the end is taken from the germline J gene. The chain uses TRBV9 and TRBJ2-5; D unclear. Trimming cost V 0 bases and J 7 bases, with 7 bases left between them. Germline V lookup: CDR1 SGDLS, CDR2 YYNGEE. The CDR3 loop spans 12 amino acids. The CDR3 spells CASSVGTGTQYF. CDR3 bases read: TGTGCCAGCAGCGTAGGTACGGGGACC.

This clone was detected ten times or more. The CDR3 spells CSASGVAGGELFF. The sequenced CDR3 bases are TGCAGTGCTAGCGGGGTGGCGGGCGGGGAG. The V gene is TRBV20-1, the J gene TRBJ2-2, with D possibly being TRBD2 (5 bases). The read ends 3 residues before the CDR3 terminus; that terminus is restored from the germline J gene. The CDR3 runs 13 residues. Germline CDR1 and CDR2: DFQATT and SNEGSKA (reference sequence). V gave up 3 bases and J gave up 7 bases, with 12 bases separating them.

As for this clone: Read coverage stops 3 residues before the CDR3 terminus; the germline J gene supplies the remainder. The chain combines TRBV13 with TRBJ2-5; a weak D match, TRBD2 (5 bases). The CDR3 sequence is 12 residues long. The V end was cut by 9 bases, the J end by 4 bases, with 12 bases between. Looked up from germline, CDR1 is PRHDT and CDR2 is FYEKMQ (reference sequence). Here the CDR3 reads CASHRGGETQYF. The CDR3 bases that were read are TGTGCCAGTCATCGCGGAGGAGAGACC. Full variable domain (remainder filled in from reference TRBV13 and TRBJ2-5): AAGVIQSPRHLIKEKRETATLKCYPIPRHDTVYWYQQGPGQDPQFLISFYEKMQSDKGSIPDRFSAQQFSDYHSELNMSSLELGDSALYFCASHRGGETQYFGPGTRLLVL.

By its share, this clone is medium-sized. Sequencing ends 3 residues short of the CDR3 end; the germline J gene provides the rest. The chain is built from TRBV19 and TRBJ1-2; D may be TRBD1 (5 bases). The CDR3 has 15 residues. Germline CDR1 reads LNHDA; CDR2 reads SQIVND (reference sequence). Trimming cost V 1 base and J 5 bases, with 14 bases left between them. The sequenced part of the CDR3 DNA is TGTGCCAGTAGTATAGGCCGGCGGGGGAAGTATGGC. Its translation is CASSIGRRGKYG. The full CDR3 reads CASSIGRRGKYGYTF.

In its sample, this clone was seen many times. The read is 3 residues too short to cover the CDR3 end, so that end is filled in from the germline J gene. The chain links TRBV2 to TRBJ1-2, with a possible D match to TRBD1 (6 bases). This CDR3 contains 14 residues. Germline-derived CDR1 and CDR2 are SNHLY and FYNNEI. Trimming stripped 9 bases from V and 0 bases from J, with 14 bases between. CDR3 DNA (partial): TGTGCCAGAAGAGGACAGCCCTCTAACTATGGC. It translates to CARRGQPSNYG. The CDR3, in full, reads CARRGQPSNYGYTF.

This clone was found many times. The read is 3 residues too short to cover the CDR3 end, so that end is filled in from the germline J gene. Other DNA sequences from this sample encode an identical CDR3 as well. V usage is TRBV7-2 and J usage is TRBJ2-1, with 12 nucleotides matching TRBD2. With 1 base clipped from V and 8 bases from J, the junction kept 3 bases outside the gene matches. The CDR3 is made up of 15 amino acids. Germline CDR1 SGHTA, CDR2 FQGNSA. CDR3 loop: CASSLGPSGRDEQFF. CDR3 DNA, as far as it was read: TGTGCCAGCAGCTTAGGTCCTAGCGGGAGGGATGAG. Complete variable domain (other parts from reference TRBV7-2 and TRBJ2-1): GAGVSQSPSNKVTEKGKDVELRCDPISGHTALYWYRQSLGQGLEFLIYFQGNSAPDKSGLPSDRFSAERTGGSVSTLTIQRTQQEDSAVYLCASSLGPSGRDEQFFGPGTRLTVL.

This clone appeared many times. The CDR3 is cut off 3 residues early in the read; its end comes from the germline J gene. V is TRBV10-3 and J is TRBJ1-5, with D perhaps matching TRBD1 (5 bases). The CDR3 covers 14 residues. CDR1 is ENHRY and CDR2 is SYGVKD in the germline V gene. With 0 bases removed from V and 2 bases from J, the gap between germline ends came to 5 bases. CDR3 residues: CAISESGGNQPQHF. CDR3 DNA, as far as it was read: TGTGCCATCAGTGAGTCAGGGGGCAATCAGCCC.

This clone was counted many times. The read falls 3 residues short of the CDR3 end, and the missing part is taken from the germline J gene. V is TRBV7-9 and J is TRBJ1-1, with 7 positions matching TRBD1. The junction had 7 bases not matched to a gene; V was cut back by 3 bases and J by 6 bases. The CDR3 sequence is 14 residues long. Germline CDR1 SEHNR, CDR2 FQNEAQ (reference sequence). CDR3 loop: CASSFTGDKAEAFF. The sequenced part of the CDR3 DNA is TGTGCCAGCAGCTTTACAGGGGATAAGGCTGAA.

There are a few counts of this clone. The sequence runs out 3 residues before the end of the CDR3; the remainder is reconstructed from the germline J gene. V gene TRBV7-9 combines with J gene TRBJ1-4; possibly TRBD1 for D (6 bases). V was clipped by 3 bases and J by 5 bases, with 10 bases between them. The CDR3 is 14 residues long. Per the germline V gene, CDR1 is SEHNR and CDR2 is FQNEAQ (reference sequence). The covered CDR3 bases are TGTGCCAGCAGCTTGGCAGGGGAGAATGAAAAA. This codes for CASSLAGENEK. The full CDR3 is CASSLAGENEKLFF.

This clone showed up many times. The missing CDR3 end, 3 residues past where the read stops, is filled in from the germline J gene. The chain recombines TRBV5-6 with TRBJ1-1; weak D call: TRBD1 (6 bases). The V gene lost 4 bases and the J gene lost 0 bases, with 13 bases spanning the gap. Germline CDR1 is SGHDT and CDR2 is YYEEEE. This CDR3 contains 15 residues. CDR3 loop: CASSREGGMNTEAFF. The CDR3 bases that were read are TGTGCCAGCAGCCGGGAGGGGGGGATGAACACTGAA.

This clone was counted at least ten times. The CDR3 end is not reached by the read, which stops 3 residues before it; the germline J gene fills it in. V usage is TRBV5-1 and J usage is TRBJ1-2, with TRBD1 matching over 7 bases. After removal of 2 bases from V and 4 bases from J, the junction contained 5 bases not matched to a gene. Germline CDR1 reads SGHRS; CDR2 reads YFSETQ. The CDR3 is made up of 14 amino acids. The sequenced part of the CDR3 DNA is TGCGCCAGCAGCTTTCTGGGACAGTCCTATGGC. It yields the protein CASSFLGQSYG. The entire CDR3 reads CASSFLGQSYGYTF. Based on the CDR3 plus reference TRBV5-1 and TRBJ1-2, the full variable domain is KAGVTQTPRYLIKTRGQQVTLSCSPISGHRSVSWYQQTPGQGLQFLFEYFSETQRNKGNFPGRFSGRQFSNSRSEMNVSTLELGDSALYLCASSFLGQSYGYTFGSGTRLTVV.

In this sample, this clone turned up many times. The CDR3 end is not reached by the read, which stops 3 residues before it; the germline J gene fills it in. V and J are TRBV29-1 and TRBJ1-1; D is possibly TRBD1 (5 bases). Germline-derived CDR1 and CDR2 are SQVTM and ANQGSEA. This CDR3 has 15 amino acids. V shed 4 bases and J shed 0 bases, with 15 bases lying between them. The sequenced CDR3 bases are TGCAGCGTTGGGGCAGGGAGATTGGTGAACACTGAA. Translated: CSVGAGRLVNTE. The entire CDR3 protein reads CSVGAGRLVNTEAFF.

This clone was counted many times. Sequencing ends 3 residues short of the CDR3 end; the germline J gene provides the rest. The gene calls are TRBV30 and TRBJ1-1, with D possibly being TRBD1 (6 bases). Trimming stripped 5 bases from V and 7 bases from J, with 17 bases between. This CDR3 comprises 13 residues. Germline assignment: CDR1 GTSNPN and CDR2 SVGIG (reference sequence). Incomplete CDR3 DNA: TGTGCCTGGGTACCACAGGGCCAGGATGAA. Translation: CAWVPQGQDE. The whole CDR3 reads CAWVPQGQDEAFF.

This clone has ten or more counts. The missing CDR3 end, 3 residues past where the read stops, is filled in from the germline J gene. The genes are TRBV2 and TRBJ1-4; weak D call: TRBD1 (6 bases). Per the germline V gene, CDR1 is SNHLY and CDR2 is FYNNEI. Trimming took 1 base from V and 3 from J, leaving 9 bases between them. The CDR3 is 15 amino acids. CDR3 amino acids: CASSEEGGPNEKLFF. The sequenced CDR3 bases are TGTGCCAGCAGTGAAGAAGGGGGACCTAATGAAAAA.

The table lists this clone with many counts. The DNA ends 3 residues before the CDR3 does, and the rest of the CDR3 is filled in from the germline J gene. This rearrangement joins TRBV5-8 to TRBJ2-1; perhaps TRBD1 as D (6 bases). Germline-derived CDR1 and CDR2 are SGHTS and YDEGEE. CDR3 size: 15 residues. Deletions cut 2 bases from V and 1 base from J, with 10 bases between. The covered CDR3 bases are TGTGCCAGCAGCTTAGGGGGTCAGTCCTACAATGAG. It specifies CASSLGGQSYNE. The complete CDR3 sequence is CASSLGGQSYNEQFF. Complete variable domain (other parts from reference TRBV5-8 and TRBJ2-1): EAGVTQSPTHLIKTRGQQATLRCSPISGHTSVYWYQQALGLGLQFLLWYDEGEERNRGNFPPRFSGRQFPNYSSELNVNALELEDSALYLCASSLGGQSYNEQFFGPGTRLTVL.

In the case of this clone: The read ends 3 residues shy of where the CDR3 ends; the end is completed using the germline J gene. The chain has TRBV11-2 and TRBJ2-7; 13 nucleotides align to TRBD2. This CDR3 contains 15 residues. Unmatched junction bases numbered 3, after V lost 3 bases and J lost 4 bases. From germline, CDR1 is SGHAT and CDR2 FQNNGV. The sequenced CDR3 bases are TGTGCCAGCAGCTTTGGGACTAGCGGGAAGTACGAG. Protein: CASSFGTSGKYE. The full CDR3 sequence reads CASSFGTSGKYEQYF.

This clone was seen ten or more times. CDR3 in amino acids: CASSATSGWGSYEQYF. CDR3 bases read: TGTGCCAGCAGCGCGACTAGCGGGTGGGGCTCCTACGAG. The V gene is TRBV5-4, the J gene TRBJ2-7, with TRBD2 identical over 10 bases. The read is 3 residues too short to cover the CDR3 end, so that end is filled in from the germline J gene. The V gene's germline CDR1 is SGHNT and CDR2 YYREEE (reference sequence). This CDR3 is built from 16 residues. The ends lost 4 bases at V and 0 bases at J; junction bases unmatched: 7.

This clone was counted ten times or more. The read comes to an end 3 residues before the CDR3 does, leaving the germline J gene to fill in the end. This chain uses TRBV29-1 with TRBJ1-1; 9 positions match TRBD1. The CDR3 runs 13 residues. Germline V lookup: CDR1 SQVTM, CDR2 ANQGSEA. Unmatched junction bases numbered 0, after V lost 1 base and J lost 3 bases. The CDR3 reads CSVEGTGDTEAFF. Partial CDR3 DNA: TGCAGCGTTGAAGGGACAGGGGACACTGAA. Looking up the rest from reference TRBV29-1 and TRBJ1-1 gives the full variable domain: SAVISQKPSRDICQRGTSLTIQCQVDSQVTMMFWYRQQPGQSLTLIATANQGSEATYESGFVIDKFPISRPNLTFSTLTVSNMSPEDSSIYLCSVEGTGDTEAFFGQGTRLTVV.